This T cell receptor beta chain is drawn from a study of T cell repertoires in cytomegalovirus infection. Study overall: Both a matching HLA type and CMV infection were indicated by public TCR beta signatures.

In its sample, this clonotype was seen a few times. The antigen is not known. Trimming took 4 bases from V and 5 from J; bases not matched to a gene: 7. CDR1 is SGHNT, CDR2 YYREEE, per germline (reference sequence). The CDR3 totals 16 residues. TCRdb fed the reads into MiXCR, producing one record per CDR3 protein. Found here are 830,000 or so distinct CDR3 sequences, roughly 33% of them singletons; the top ten hold around 11%. This TCR was sampled from a human donor in good health (CMV status not recorded). Some clones in this sample may be carry-over from other donors' samples. The V gene is TRBV5-4, the J gene TRBJ2-2; 11 positions agree with TRBD2. The sequences come from cultured CD8+ T cells from PBMCs, collected from culture after CMV antigen stimulation. The CDR3 reads CASSPTSGGGTGELFF. The CDR3, as DNA: TGTGCCAGCAGCCCCACTAGCGGGGGAGGAACCGGGGAGCTGTTTTTT.